The 5 T cell receptor beta chains below come from one sample, sequenced in a study of neoadjuvant anti-PD-1 for oral cavity cancer. Using immunoSEQ multiplex PCR, the repertoire was profiled, and TCRdb retains in-frame clones only, with some absent. The sample has about 6,600 clones, around 82% seen once. Sequenced material: PBMCs, taken before nivolumab (anti-PD-1) treatment. The receptor source for this set is a person aged 35-79 years with oral cavity squamous cell carcinoma.

This clone has only a few counts. The chain links TRBV28 to TRBJ1-1; D gene uncertain. Per germline, CDR1 MDHEN and CDR2 SYDVKM. CDR3 size: 16 residues. V shed 4 bases and J shed 0 bases, with 15 bases lying between them. CDR3 protein: CASSSGPYPVNTEAFF. CDR3 nucleotide sequence: TGTGCCAGCAGTTCAGGACCCTACCCCGTGAACACTGAAGCTTTCTTT.

This chain connects TRBV14 to TRBJ2-5; D is ambiguous. Trimming pared 3 bases from V and 2 bases from J, leaving 7 bases between. The germline V gene has CDR1 SGHDN and CDR2 FVKESK. This CDR3 comprises 13 residues. This CDR3 is CASSQGMQETQYF. In nucleotides, the CDR3 is TGTGCCAGCAGCCAGGGAATGCAAGAGACCCAGTACTTC. Looking up the rest from reference TRBV14 and TRBJ2-5 gives the full variable domain: EAGVTQFPSHSVIEKGQTVTLRCDPISGHDNLYWYRRVMGKEIKFLLHFVKESKQDESGMPNNRFLAERTGGTYSTLKVQPAELEDSGVYFCASSQGMQETQYFGPGTRLLVL.

The chain has TRBV10-1 and TRBJ2-3, with D hard to call. Trimming removed 5 bases from V and 5 bases from J, with 8 bases in between. CDR1 and CDR2 (germline): WNHNN, SYGVQD (reference sequence). The CDR3 spans 12 residues. The DNA of the CDR3 is TGCGCCAGCAGTCCAACGGGAGATACGCAGTATTTT. Translation gives CASSPTGDTQYF.

This chain uses TRBV5-8 with TRBJ2-2; possibly TRBD2 for D (6 bases). The CDR3 consists of 15 residues. Trimming took off 0 bases at V and 5 bases at J, with 11 bases between the two ends. Germline CDR1 reads SGHTS; CDR2 reads YDEGEE. The CDR3 bases are TGTGCCAGCAGCTTGGCCTTACGGGGGACCGGGGAGCTGTTTTTT. Translated: CASSLALRGTGELFF.

The chain has TRBV2 and TRBJ2-5; the D is unclear. V was clipped by 6 bases and J by 2 bases, with 4 bases between them. This CDR3 contains 11 residues. Germline V gene data show CDR1 as SNHLY and CDR2 as FYNNEI. The CDR3 here is CASSGQETQYF. The CDR3 region has the DNA TGTGCCAGCAGCGGTCAAGAGACCCAGTACTTC.